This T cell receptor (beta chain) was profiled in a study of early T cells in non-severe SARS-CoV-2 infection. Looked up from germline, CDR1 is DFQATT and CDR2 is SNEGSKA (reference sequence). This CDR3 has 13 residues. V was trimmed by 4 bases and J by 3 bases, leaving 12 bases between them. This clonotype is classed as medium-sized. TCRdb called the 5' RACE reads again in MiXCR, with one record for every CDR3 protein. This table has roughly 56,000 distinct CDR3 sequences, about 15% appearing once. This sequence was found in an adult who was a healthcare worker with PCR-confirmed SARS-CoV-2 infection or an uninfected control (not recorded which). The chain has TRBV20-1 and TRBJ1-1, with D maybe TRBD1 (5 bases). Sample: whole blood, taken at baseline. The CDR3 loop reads CSAKGRGHTEAFF. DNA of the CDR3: TGCAGTGCTAAGGGGAGAGGGCACACTGAAGCTTTCTTT.